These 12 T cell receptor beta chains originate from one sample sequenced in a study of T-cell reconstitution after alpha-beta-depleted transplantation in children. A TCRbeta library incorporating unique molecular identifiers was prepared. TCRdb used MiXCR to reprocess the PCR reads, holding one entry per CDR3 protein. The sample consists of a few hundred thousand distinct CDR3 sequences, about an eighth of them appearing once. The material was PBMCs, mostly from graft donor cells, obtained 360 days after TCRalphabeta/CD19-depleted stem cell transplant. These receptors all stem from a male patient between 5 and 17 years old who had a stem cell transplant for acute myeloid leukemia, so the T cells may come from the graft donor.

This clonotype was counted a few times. CDR3 DNA: TGCGCCAGCAGCCCGGCCGGTGCTAGCGACCACGAGCAGTACTTC. The encoded protein is CASSPAGASDHEQYF. This sequence joins TRBV4-3 and TRBJ2-7; possibly TRBD2 for D (6 bases). This CDR3 region has 15 residues. The V end was cut by 4 bases, the J end by 5 bases, with 18 bases between. Germline lookup yields CDR1 LGHNA and CDR2 YSLEER.

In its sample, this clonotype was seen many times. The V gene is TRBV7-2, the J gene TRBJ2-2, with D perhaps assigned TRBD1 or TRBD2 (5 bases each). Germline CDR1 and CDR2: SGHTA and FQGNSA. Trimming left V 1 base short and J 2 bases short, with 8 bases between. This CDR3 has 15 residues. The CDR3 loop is CASSLGGPNTGELFF. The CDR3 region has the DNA TGTGCCAGCAGCTTAGGGGGACCTAACACCGGGGAGCTGTTTTTT.

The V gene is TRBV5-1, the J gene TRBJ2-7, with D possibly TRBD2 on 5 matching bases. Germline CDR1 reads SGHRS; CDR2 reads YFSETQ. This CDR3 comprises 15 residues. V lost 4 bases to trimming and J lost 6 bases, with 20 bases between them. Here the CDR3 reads CASSPKHPGLGEQYF. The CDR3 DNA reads TGCGCCAGCAGCCCGAAGCACCCAGGACTGGGCGAGCAGTACTTC.

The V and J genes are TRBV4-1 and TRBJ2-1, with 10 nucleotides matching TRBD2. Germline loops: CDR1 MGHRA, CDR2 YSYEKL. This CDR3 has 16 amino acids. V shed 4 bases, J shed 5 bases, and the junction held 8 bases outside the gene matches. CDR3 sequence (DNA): TGCGCCAGCAGCCTTCCACTAGCGGGGCTAGACAATGAGCAGTTCTTC. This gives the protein CASSLPLAGLDNEQFF.

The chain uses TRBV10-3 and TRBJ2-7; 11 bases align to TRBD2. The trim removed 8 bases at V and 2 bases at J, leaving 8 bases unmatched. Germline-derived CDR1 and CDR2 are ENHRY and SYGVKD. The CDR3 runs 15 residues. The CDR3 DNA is TGTGCCATCGGCTTACTAGCGGGAGAGACCTACGAGCAGTACTTC. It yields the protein CAIGLLAGETYEQYF.

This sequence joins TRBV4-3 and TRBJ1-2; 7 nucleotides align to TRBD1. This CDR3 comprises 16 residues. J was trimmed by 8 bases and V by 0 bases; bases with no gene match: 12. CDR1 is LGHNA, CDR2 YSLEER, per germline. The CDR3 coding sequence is TGCGCCAGCAGCCAAGACCACCTGGCAGGGGGAGACGGCTACACCTTC. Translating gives CASSQDHLAGGDGYTF.

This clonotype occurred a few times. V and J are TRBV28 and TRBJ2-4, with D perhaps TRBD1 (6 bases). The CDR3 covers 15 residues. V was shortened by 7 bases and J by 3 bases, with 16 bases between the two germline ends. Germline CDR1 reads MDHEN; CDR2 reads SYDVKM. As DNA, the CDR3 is TGTGCCAGCACCTACCGAGTCAGGGGCAAAAACATTCAGTACTTC. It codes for CASTYRVRGKNIQYF.

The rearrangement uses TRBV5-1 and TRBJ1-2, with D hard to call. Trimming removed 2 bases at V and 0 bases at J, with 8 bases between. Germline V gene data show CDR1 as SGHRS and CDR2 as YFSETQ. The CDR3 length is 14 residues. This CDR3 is CASSFDGPNYGYTF. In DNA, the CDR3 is TGCGCCAGCAGCTTCGATGGACCTAACTATGGCTACACCTTC.

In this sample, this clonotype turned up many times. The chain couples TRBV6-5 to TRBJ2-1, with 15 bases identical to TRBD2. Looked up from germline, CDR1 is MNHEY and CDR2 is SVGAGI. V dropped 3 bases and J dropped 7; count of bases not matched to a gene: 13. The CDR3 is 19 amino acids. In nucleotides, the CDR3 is TGTGCCAGCAGTTATTACCGGGACACTGGACTAGCGGGAGGGAATGAGCAGTTCTTC. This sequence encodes CASSYYRDTGLAGGNEQFF.

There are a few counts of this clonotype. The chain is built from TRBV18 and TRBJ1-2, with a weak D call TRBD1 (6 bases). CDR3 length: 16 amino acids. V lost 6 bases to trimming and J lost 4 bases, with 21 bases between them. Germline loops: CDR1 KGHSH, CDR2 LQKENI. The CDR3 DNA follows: TGTGCCAGCTCTCCTACCGGCCCGGGGGCAGTCTATGGCTACACCTTC. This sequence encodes CASSPTGPGAVYGYTF. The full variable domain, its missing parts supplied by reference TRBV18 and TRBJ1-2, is NAGVMQNPRHLVRRRGQEARLRCSPMKGHSHVYWYRQLPEEGLKFMVYLQKENIIDESGMPKERFSAEFPKEGPSILRIQQVVRGDSAAYFCASSPTGPGAVYGYTFGSGTRLTVV.

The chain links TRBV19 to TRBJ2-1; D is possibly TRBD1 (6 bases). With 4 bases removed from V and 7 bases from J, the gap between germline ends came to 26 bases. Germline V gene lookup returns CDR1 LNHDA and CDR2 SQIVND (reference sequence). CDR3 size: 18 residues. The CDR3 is CASSTSPGMGAPGNEQFF. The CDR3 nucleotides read TGTGCCAGTAGTACCTCCCCAGGGATGGGGGCCCCGGGGAATGAGCAGTTCTTC.

CDR3 bases: TGTGCCAGCAGAGCGGCGGGTAGCCCCTCAGATACGCAGTATTTT. Translated: CASRAAGSPSDTQYF. V is TRBV6-1 and J is TRBJ2-3; D might be TRBD2 (5 bases). With 6 bases removed from V and 4 bases from J, the gap between germline ends came to 17 bases. CDR1 and CDR2 (germline): MNHNS, SASEGT. The CDR3 totals 15 residues.